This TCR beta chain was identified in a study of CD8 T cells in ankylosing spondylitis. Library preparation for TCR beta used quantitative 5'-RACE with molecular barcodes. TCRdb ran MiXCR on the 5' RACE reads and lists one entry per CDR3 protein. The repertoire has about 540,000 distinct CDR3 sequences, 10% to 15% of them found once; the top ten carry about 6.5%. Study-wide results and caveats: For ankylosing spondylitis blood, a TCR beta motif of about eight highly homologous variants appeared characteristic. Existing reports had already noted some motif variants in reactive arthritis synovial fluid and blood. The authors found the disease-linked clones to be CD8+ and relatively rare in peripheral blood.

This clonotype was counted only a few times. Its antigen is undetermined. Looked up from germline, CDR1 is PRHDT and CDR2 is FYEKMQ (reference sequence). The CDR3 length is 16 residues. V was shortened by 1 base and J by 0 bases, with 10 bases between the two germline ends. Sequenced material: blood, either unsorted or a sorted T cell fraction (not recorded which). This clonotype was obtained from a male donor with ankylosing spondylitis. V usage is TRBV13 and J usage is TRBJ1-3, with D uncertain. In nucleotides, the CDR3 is TGTGCCAGCAGCTTAGCTGACGCGAGCTCTGGAAACACCATATATTTT. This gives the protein CASSLADASSGNTIYF.